A selection of T cell receptor beta chains follows, all from one sample in a study of PD-1 blockade in classical Hodgkin lymphoma. Sequencing was performed with immunoSEQ multiplex PCR; in TCRdb, only in-frame clones are kept and a portion is missing. This table holds some 8,500 clones, more than 65% found once. The sample in question was CD4+ T cells from blood, obtained at baseline. These TCRs come from a human donor with classical Hodgkin lymphoma. Each CDR3 is given with its conserved first and last residue. A D gene is named only where the DNA matches it firmly. Clone size is stated in some rows and not others, as once, few, many or a class when expanded.

J gene,CDR3 length,V gene,D gene,clone size,CDR3 DNA,CDR3 protein
TRBJ1-6,15,TRBV6-1,NA,NA,TGTGCCAGCAGTGAATCCGGGACCTACTTGGGACCCCTCCACTTT,CASSESGTYLGPLHF
TRBJ1-5,16,TRBV5-6,TRBD1,NA,TGTGCCAGCAGCTTAAGGACAGGGAACGGGAATCAGCCCCAGCATTTT,CASSLRTGNGNQPQHF
TRBJ2-1,13,TRBV14,NA,NA,TGTGCCAGCAGCCTCATAGCGAACAATGAGCAGTTCTTC,CASSLIANNEQFF
TRBJ1-1,19,TRBV12-2,NA,NA,TGTGCAAGTCGCTCATCGGGAGCCCCCGGGACAGGGAGAAACACTGAAGCTTTCTTT,CASRSSGAPGTGRNTEAFF
TRBJ2-7,12,TRBV11-1,NA,NA,TGTGCCAGCAGCCGGACCCTCTACGAGCAGTACTTC,CASSRTLYEQYF
TRBJ2-3,16,TRBV19,TRBD1,NA,TGTGCCAGTAGTCCGTGGACAGGGCCATTCACAGATACGCAGTATTTT,CASSPWTGPFTDTQYF
TRBJ2-6,13,TRBV7-5,NA,NA,TGTGCAAGTAGACAAAGTCGGGCCAACGTCCTGACTTTC,CASRQSRANVLTF
TRBJ2-7,14,TRBV11-2,NA,few,TGTGCCAGCAGCTTAGGACAGGCTGTGGGCGAGCAGTACTTC,CASSLGQAVGEQYF
TRBJ2-3,19,TRBV27,TRBD2,NA,TGTGCCAGCAGTTTATCGGGGTGGGGCGGGACTAGCCACACAGATACGCAGTATTTT,CASSLSGWGGTSHTDTQYF
TRBJ2-5,14,TRBV5-5,NA,NA,TGTGCCAGCAGTCAGGGACGGTCCCAAGAGACCCAGTACTTC,CASSQGRSQETQYF
TRBJ2-1,15,TRBV7-2,NA,NA,TGTGCCAGCCGCAAGACAGCGGGCACCTACAATGAGCAGTTCTTC,CASRKTAGTYNEQFF
TRBJ2-2,14,TRBV7-8,NA,NA,TGTGCCAGCAGCGATAGACTTGGATCCGGGGAGCTGTTTTTT,CASSDRLGSGELFF
TRBJ1-1,14,TRBV4-1,TRBD1,NA,TGCGCCAGCAGACAAGGGACAGCGAACACTGAAGCTTTCTTT,CASRQGTANTEAFF
TRBJ2-5,14,TRBV27,NA,NA,TGTGCCAGCAGTGCGAGACTAGGTAAAGAGACCCAGTACTTC,CASSARLGKETQYF
TRBJ2-3,13,TRBV9,NA,once,TGTGCCAGCAGCGTATTAGTCACAGATACGCAGTATTTT,CASSVLVTDTQYF
TRBJ2-3,15,TRBV27,TRBD2,NA,TGTGCCAGCAGTTTCTTAGCGGGAGTGAGAGATACGCAGTATTTT,CASSFLAGVRDTQYF
TRBJ2-5,15,TRBV5-6,NA,once,TGTGCCAGCAGCTTGAGGACGGGAGCGGGAGAGACCCAGTACTTC,CASSLRTGAGETQYF
TRBJ1-4,14,TRBV29-1,NA,NA,TGCAGCGTCGAGACCTCGAGGACTAATGAAAAACTGTTTTTT,CSVETSRTNEKLFF
TRBJ2-1,15,TRBV28,TRBD1,NA,TGTGCCAGCAGCTCGGGACAGGGGGAAATCAATGAGCAGTTCTTC,CASSSGQGEINEQFF
TRBJ2-2,14,TRBV6-4,NA,few,TGTGCCAGCAGTTTGCAGGAAGGCACCGGGGAGCTGTTTTTT,CASSLQEGTGELFF
TRBJ2-3,15,TRBV5-1,TRBD2,NA,TGCGCCAGCAGCTTCACTAGCGGGAGTATGGATACGCAGTATTTT,CASSFTSGSMDTQYF
TRBJ2-1,15,TRBV6-5,NA,NA,TGTGCCAGCAGTTACACCTACAGGTTGCACAATGAGCAGTTCTTC,CASSYTYRLHNEQFF
TRBJ2-2,16,TRBV6-5,TRBD1,NA,TGTGCCAGCAGTTTACGGACAGGGATGGGCACCGGGGAGCTGTTTTTT,CASSLRTGMGTGELFF
TRBJ1-2,14,TRBV6-1,TRBD1,NA,TGTGCCAGCAGTGACGGACAGGGGATTTATGGCTACACCTTC,CASSDGQGIYGYTF
TRBJ2-5,17,TRBV6-1,TRBD2,once,TGTGCCAGCAGTGAAACGGGACTAGCGGGTAATCAAGAGACCCAGTACTTC,CASSETGLAGNQETQYF
TRBJ2-2,17,TRBV5-4,TRBD2,NA,TGTGCCAGCAGCCCCCGTCCGGGACTAGTGTCTTCCGGGGAGCTGTTTTTT,CASSPRPGLVSSGELFF
TRBJ2-2,16,TRBV18,NA,NA,TGTGCCAGCTCACCACGGCAAGGGCGTAACACCGGGGAGCTGTTTTTT,CASSPRQGRNTGELFF
TRBJ2-7,13,TRBV5-1,NA,NA,TGCGCCAGCAGCTTGGGGACACCTTACGAGCAGTACTTC,CASSLGTPYEQYF
TRBJ2-5,16,TRBV7-9,NA,NA,TGTGCCAGCAGCGCCTCGGGGGAGGGGGCATGGGAGACCCAGTACTTC,CASSASGEGAWETQYF
TRBJ2-3,11,TRBV19,NA,NA,TGTGCCAGTAGTCGGGCAGATACGCAGTATTTT,CASSRADTQYF
TRBJ2-3,13,TRBV9,NA,NA,TGTGCCAGCAGCGTAGTCAGCACAGATACGCAGTATTTT,CASSVVSTDTQYF
TRBJ2-7,11,TRBV29-1,NA,NA,TGCAGCGTCGAGGCGGCCCGGGAGCAGTACTTC,CSVEAAREQYF
TRBJ2-4,16,TRBV28,TRBD1,NA,TGTGCCAGCAGACTAGGGACAGGGGTAGCCAAAAACATTCAGTACTTC,CASRLGTGVAKNIQYF
TRBJ2-2,12,TRBV7-2,NA,NA,TGTGCCAGCAGGCGAGCGGCCGGGGAGCTGTTTTTT,CASRRAAGELFF
TRBJ2-1,14,TRBV10-1,TRBD2,once,TGCGCCAGCAGTGCTAGCGGGAGGATAAATGAGCAGTTCTTC,CASSASGRINEQFF
TRBJ1-4,16,TRBV6-5,NA,NA,TGTGCCAGCAGTTCAAGGACACCTGCAACTAATGAAAAACTGTTTTTT,CASSSRTPATNEKLFF
TRBJ1-4,14,TRBV6-1,NA,NA,TGTGCCAGCAGTGAAGGGACAGTAAATGAAAAACTGTTTTTT,CASSEGTVNEKLFF
TRBJ2-7,13,TRBV7-8,NA,NA,TGTGCCAGCAGCTTAGTCCCCTCCTACGAGCAGTACTTC,CASSLVPSYEQYF
TRBJ2-1,13,TRBV5-1,NA,NA,TGCGCCAGCAGCTTGTTAGCGGACAATGAGCAGTTCTTC,CASSLLADNEQFF
TRBJ1-1,13,TRBV19,NA,NA,TGTGCCAGTAGTGCGATGCCGACAGGACAAGCTTTCTTT,CASSAMPTGQAFF
TRBJ2-3,16,TRBV5-4,TRBD2,NA,TGTGCCAGCAGCGGGGGGACTAGCGGGAGTGCAGATACGCAGTATTTT,CASSGGTSGSADTQYF